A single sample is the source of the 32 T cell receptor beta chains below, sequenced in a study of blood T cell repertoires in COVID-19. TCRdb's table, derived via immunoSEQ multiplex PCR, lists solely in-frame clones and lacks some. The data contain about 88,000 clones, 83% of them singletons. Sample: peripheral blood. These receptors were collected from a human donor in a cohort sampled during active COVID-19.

The DNA of the CDR3 is TGTGCCACCAGCAGAGATAGTACTAGCGGGTGGGCCCAGTACTTC. Translating it yields CATSRDSTSGWAQYF. The genes are TRBV15 and TRBJ2-5; TRBD2 matches at 9 bases. With V trimmed by 0 bases and J by 9 bases, 8 bases remained unmatched. Germline V gene data show CDR1 as LNHNV and CDR2 as YYDKDF (reference sequence). There are 15 residues in the CDR3.

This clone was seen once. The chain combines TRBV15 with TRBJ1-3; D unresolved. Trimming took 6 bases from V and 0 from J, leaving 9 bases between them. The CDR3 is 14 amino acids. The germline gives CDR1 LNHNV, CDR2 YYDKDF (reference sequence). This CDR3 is CATSTPSSGNTIYF. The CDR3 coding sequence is TGTGCCACCAGTACACCTAGCTCTGGAAACACCATATATTTT.

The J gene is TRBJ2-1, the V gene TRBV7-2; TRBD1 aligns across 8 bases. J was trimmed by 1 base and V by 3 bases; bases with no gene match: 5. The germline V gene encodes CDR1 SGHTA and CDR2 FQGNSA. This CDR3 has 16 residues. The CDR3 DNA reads TGTGCCAGCAGCTTGGTAGGACAGGGATCCTACAATGAGCAGTTCTTC. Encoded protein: CASSLVGQGSYNEQFF.

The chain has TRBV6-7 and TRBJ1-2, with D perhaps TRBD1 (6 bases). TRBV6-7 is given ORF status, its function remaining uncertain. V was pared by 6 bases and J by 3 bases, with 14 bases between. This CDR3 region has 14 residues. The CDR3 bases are TGTGCCAGCAGACCGGACAGAAACGACTATGGCTACACCTTC. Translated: CASRPDRNDYGYTF.

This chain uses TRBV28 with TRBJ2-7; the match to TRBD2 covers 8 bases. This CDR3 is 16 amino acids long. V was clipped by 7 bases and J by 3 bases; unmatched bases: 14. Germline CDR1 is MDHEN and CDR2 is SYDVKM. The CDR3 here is CASTRGGSSGYYEQYF. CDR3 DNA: TGTGCCAGCACCCGAGGTGGTTCTAGCGGGTACTACGAGCAGTACTTC.

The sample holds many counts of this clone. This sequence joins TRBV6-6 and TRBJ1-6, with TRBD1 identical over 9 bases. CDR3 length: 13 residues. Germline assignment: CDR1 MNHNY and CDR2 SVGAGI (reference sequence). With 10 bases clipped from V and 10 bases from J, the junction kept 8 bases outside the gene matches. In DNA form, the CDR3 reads TGTGCCATATCCGGGACAGGGATCTCACCCCTCCACTTT. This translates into CAISGTGISPLHF.

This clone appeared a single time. The CDR3 DNA reads as TGTGCCAGCAGCTTACAGGGGGATAGGTTTGGCTACACCTTC. Encoded protein: CASSLQGDRFGYTF. The V gene is TRBV7-3, the J gene TRBJ1-2, with 7 nucleotides matching TRBD1. Trimming took 2 bases from V and 7 from J; bases not matched to a gene: 7. Germline-derived CDR1 and CDR2 are SGHTA and FQGTGA. The CDR3 spans 14 residues.

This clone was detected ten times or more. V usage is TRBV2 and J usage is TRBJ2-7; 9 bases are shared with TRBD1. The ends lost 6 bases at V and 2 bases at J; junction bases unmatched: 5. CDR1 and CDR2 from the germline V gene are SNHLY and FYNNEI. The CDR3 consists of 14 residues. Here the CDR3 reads CASRAGQGAYEQYF. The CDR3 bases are TGTGCCAGCAGAGCGGGACAGGGTGCCTACGAGCAGTACTTC.

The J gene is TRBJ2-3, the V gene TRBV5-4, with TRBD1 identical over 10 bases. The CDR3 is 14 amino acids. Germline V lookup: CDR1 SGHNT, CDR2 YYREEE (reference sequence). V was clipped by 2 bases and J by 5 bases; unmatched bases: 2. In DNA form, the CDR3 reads TGTGCCAGCAGCTTAGACAGGGGGCAAGATACGCAGTATTTT. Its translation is CASSLDRGQDTQYF.

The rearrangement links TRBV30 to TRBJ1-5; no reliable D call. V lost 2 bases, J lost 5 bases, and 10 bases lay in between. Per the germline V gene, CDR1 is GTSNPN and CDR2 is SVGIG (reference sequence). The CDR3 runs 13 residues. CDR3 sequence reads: CAWSPGEDQPQHF. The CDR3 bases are TGTGCCTGGAGTCCCGGCGAGGATCAGCCCCAGCATTTT.

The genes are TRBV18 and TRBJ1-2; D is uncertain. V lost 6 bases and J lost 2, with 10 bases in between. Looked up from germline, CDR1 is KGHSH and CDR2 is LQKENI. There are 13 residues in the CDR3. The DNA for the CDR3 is TGTGCCAGCTCGCGGGAAGGGAACTATGGCTACACCTTC. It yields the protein CASSREGNYGYTF.

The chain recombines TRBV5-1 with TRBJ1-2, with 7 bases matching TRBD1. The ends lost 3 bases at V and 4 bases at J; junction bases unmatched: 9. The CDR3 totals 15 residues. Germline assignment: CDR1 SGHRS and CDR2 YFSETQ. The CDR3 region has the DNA TGCGCCAGCAGCTGGGGGCCCGGACAGGCCTATGGCTACACCTTC. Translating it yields CASSWGPGQAYGYTF.

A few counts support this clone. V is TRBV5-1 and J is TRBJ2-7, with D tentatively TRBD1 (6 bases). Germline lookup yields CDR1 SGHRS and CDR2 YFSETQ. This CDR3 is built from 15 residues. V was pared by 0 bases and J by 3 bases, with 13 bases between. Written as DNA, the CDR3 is TGCGCCAGCAGCTTGGACTTACAGGGCTACTACGAGCAGTACTTC. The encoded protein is CASSLDLQGYYEQYF. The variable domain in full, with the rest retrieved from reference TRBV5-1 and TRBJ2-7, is KAGVTQTPRYLIKTRGQQVTLSCSPISGHRSVSWYQQTPGQGLQFLFEYFSETQRNKGNFPGRFSGRQFSNSRSEMNVSTLELGDSALYLCASSLDLQGYYEQYFGPGTRLTVT.

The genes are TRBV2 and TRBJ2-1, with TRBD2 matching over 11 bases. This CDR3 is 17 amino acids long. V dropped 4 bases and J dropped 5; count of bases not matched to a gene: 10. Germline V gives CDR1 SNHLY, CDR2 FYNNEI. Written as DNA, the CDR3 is TGTGCCAGCAGTGGCCCAGGGCCGGGACTAGCGGACAATGAGCAGTTCTTC. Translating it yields CASSGPGPGLADNEQFF.

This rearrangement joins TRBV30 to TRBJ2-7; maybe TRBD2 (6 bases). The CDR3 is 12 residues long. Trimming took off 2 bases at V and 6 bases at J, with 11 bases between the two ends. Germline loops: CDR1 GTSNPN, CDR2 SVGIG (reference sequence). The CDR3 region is CAWSSAGIEQYF. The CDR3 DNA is TGTGCCTGGAGTTCTGCGGGAATCGAGCAGTACTTC.

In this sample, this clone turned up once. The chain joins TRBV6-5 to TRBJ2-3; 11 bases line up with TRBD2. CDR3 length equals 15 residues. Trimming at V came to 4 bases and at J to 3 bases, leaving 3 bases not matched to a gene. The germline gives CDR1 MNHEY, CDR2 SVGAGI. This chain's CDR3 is CASSLTSGITDTQYF. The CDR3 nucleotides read TGTGCCAGCAGTTTGACTAGCGGGATTACAGATACGCAGTATTTT.

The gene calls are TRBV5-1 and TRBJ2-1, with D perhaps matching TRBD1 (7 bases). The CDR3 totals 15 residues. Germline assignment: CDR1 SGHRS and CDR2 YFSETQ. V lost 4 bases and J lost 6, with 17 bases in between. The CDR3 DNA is TGCGCCAGCAGCCAGAGAGAGCAGGGGGGCAATGAGCAGTTCTTC. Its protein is CASSQREQGGNEQFF.

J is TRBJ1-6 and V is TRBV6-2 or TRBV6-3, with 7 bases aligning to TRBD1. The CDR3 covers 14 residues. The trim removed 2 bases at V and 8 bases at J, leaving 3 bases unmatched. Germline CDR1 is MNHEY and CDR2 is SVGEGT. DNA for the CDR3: TGTGCCAGCAGTTACGACAGGGAGTATTCACCCCTCCACTTT. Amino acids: CASSYDREYSPLHF.

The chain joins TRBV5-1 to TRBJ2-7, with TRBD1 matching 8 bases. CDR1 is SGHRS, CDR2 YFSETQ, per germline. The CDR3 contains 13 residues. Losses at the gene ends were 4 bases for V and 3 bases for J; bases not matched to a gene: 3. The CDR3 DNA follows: TGCGCCAGCAGCACAGGGGGTAGCTACGAGCAGTACTTC. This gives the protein CASSTGGSYEQYF.

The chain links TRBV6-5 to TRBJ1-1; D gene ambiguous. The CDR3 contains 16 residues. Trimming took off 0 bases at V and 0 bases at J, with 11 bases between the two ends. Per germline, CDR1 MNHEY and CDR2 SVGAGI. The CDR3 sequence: CASSYSRSPMNTEAFF. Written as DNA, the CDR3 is TGTGCCAGCAGTTACTCTCGGAGTCCGATGAACACTGAAGCTTTCTTT.

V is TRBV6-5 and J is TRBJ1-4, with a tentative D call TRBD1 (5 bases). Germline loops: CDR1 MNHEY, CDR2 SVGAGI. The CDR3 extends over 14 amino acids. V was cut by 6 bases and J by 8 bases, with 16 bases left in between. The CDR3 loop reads CASSDRDLREKLFF. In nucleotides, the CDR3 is TGTGCCAGCAGCGACCGGGACTTAAGGGAAAAACTGTTTTTT.

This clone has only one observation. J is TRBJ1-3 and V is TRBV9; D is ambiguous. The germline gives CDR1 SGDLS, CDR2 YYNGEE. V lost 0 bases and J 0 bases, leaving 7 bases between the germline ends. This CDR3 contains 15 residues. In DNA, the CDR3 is TGTGCCAGCAGCGTAGTGGCAGACTCTGGAAACACCATATATTTT. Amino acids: CASSVVADSGNTIYF. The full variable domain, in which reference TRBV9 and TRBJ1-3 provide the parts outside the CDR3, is DSGVTQTPKHLITATGQRVTLRCSPRSGDLSVYWYQQSLDQGLQFLIQYYNGEERAKGNILERFSAQQFPDLHSELNLSSLELGDSALYFCASSVVADSGNTIYFGEGSWLTVV.

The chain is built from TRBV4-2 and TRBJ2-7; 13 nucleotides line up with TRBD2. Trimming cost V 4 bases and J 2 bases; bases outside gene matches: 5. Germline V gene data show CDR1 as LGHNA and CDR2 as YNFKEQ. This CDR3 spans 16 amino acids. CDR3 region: CASSPTSGGTTYEQYF. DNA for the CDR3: TGTGCCAGCAGCCCGACTAGCGGGGGGACGACCTACGAGCAGTACTTC.

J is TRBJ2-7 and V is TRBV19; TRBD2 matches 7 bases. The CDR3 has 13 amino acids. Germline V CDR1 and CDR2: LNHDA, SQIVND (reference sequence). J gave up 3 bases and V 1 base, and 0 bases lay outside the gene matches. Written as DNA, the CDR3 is TGTGCCAGTAGTATAGCGGGAGGCTACGAGCAGTACTTC. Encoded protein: CASSIAGGYEQYF.

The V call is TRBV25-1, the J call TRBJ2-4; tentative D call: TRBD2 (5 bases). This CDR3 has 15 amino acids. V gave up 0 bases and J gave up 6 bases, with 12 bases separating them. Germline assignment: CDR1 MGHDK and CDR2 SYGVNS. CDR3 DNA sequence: TGTGCCAGCAGTGAATATTTAGCCGAGGGAAACATTCAGTACTTC. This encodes CASSEYLAEGNIQYF.

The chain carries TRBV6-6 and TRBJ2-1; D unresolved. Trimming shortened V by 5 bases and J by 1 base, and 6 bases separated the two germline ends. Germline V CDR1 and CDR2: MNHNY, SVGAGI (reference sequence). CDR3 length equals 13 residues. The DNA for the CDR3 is TGTGCCAGCAGTACCGGTTCCTACAATGAGCAGTTCTTC. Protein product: CASSTGSYNEQFF.

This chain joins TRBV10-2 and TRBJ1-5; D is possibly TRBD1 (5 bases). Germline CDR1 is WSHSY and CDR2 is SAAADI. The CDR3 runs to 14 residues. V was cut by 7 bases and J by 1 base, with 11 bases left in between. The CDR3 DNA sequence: TGCGCCAGCAATCGGGGGGTGAGCAATCAGCCCCAGCATTTT. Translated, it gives CASNRGVSNQPQHF.

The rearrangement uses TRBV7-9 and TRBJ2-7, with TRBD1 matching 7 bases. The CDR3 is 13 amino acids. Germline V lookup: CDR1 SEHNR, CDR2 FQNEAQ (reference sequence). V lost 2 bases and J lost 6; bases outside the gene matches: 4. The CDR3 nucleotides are TGTGCCAGCAGCTTACGACAGGGTGGCGAGCAGTACTTC. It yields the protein CASSLRQGGEQYF.

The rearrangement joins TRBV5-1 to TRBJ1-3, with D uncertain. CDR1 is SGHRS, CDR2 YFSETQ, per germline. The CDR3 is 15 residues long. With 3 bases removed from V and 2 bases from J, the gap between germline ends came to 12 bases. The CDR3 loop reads CASSSRAEPGNTIYF. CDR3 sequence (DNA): TGCGCCAGCAGCTCACGAGCCGAACCTGGAAACACCATATATTTT.

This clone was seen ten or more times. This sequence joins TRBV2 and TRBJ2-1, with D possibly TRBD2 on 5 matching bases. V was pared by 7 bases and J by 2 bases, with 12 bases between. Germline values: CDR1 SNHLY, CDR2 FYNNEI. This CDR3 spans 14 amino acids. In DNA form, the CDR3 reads TGTGCCAGCAATACTAGGGCCCCCTACAATGAGCAGTTCTTC. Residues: CASNTRAPYNEQFF.

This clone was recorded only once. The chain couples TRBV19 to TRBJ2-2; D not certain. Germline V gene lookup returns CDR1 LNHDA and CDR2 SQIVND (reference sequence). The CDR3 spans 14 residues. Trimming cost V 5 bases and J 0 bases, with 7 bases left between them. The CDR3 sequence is CASSVASNTGELFF. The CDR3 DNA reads TGTGCCAGTAGTGTGGCCTCGAACACCGGGGAGCTGTTTTTT. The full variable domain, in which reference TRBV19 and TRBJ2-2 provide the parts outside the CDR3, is DGGITQSPKYLFRKEGQNVTLSCEQNLNHDAMYWYRQDPGQGLRLIYYSQIVNDFQKGDIAEGYSVSREKKESFPLTVTSAQKNPTAFYLCASSVASNTGELFFGEGSRLTVL.

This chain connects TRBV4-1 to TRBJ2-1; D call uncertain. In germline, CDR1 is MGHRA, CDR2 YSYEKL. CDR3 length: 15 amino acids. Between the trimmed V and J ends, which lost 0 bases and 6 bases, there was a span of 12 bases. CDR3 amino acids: CASSQEYSLSNEQFF. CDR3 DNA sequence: TGCGCCAGCAGCCAAGAATATAGTCTCTCCAATGAGCAGTTCTTC.